One T cell receptor beta chain is described in this entry. These data come from a study of CD8+CD57+ T cells in acquired aplastic anemia. There are 13 residues in the CDR3. V was pared by 0 bases and J by 3 bases, with 9 bases between. CDR1 is DFQATT and CDR2 is SNEGSKA in the germline V gene (reference sequence). All patients picked for sequencing had shown, by flow cytometry, an expansion of CD8+CD57+ cells. The study profiled TCR beta VDJ and CDR3 using genomic DNA as template. TCRdb reanalysed the reads using MiXCR and keeps one entry per CDR3 protein. Of roughly 160,000 distinct CDR3 sequences in the sample, 70% to 75% were seen once.

Input material: sorted CD4+, CD8+, or CD8+CD57+ T cells (not recorded which) from PBMCs. The genes are TRBV20-1 and TRBJ2-7; D ambiguous. The TCR was taken from a human donor with aplastic anemia. For the CDR3, the DNA is TGCAGTGCTAGAGATTGGAAGGGCTACGAGCAGTACTTC. Amino acid sequence: CSARDWKGYEQYF.